Shown below are 27 T cell receptor beta chains from a single sample sequenced in a study of OX40 agonist ivuxolimab in advanced cancers. Assay used: immunoSEQ multiplex PCR; TCRdb lists only in-frame clones, some missing. The sample includes approximately 30,000 clones, approximately 81% seen only once; the top ten take 22%. This material consisted of CD4+ or CD8+ T cells sorted from blood, taken in a trial of the OX40 agonist ivuxolimab. Receptors were obtained from an adult with an advanced solid tumor such as melanoma, head and neck, liver or kidney cancer.

The V call is TRBV9, the J call TRBJ2-1; tentative D call: TRBD2 (7 bases). V was cut by 0 bases and J by 9 bases, with 10 bases left in between. CDR1 is SGDLS and CDR2 is YYNGEE in the germline V gene. The length of the CDR3 is 13 residues. The CDR3 region has the DNA TGTGCCAGCAGCGTAGGCGGGGGCAGTGAGCAGTTCTTC. Translated: CASSVGGGSEQFF.

CDR3 loop: CASSSADRAANEQFF. The CDR3 DNA is TGTGCCAGCAGTAGTGCTGACAGGGCGGCGAATGAGCAGTTCTTC. J is TRBJ2-1 and V is TRBV6-1; 7 bases map to TRBD1. The germline CDR1 and CDR2 sequences are MNHNS and SASEGT. The junction had 11 bases not matched to a gene; V was cut back by 5 bases and J by 7 bases. The CDR3 runs to 15 residues.

The V call is TRBV9, the J call TRBJ2-7; no clear D. Germline assignment: CDR1 SGDLS and CDR2 YYNGEE. Trimming pared 0 bases from V and 1 base from J, leaving 8 bases between. The CDR3 has 14 residues. This CDR3 is CASSVVGGSYEQYF. The CDR3 DNA is TGTGCCAGCAGCGTAGTCGGTGGGTCCTACGAGCAGTACTTC.

This rearrangement joins TRBV7-3 to TRBJ2-5; maybe TRBD1 (5 bases). The germline V and J ends were trimmed by 0 bases and 2 bases, with 10 bases remaining between them. Germline-derived CDR1 and CDR2 are SGHTA and FQGTGA. The CDR3 is 15 residues long. The CDR3 nucleotides are TGTGCCAGCAGCTTAACAGGGGCAGAACAAGAGACCCAGTACTTC. Its protein is CASSLTGAEQETQYF.

This rearrangement joins TRBV5-1 to TRBJ2-3; the D gene is possibly TRBD2 (7 bases). V lost 4 bases to trimming and J lost 10 bases, with 22 bases between them. The CDR3 is 15 residues long. Germline V gene data show CDR1 as SGHRS and CDR2 as YFSETQ. The CDR3 DNA reads TGCGCCAGCAGCCTTAGGGGGGAGGGTGCTCGATCGCAGTATTTT. Protein product: CASSLRGEGARSQYF.

This clone was observed a single time. One end of the junction is discordant with germline, which a read error may explain. The chain combines TRBV2 with TRBJ2-1; no definite D call. CDR1 and CDR2 (germline): SNHLY, FYNNEI. The CDR3 contains 14 residues. CDR3 DNA sequence: TGTGCCGGCAGTGTGGTGGGAACCTACAATGAGCAGTTCTTC. Translated, it gives CAGSVVGTYNEQFF.

The rearrangement links TRBV6-6 to TRBJ2-2; 11 bases are shared with TRBD2. The germline CDR1 and CDR2 sequences are MNHNY and SVGAGI (reference sequence). Trimming cost V 1 base and J 8 bases; bases outside gene matches: 6. This CDR3 region has 16 residues. CDR3 sequence (DNA): TGTGCCAGCAGTTACTACCCGACTAGCGGGGCAGGGGAGCTGTTTTTT. Encoded protein: CASSYYPTSGAGELFF.

The CDR3 here is CASSLGGDHTGELFF. CDR3 nucleotide sequence: TGTGCCAGCAGCTTAGGGGGAGATCACACCGGGGAGCTGTTTTTT. The J gene is TRBJ2-2, the V gene TRBV7-9, with D tentatively TRBD2 (5 bases). Between the trimmed V and J ends, which lost 1 base and 3 bases, there was a span of 9 bases. This CDR3 comprises 15 residues. CDR1 is SEHNR, CDR2 FQNEAQ, per germline (reference sequence).

This chain uses TRBV7-9 with TRBJ1-4, with D hard to call. CDR1 is SEHNR, CDR2 FQNEAQ, per germline (reference sequence). The CDR3 totals 12 residues. V was cut by 4 bases and J by 7 bases, with 7 bases left in between. CDR3 loop: CASSYPAEKLFF. CDR3 nucleotides: TGTGCCAGCAGCTATCCTGCTGAAAAACTGTTTTTT.

This chain uses TRBV11-2 with TRBJ2-7; the match to TRBD1 covers 7 bases. After removal of 1 base from V and 5 bases from J, the junction contained 17 bases not matched to a gene. Germline values: CDR1 SGHAT, CDR2 FQNNGV. The CDR3 extends over 18 amino acids. In DNA, the CDR3 is TGTGCCAGCAGCTTAGGGCCCCGACAGGGAACAAAGACCCACGAGCAGTACTTC. Protein sequence: CASSLGPRQGTKTHEQYF.

The chain recombines TRBV28 with TRBJ2-3, with 8 bases fitting TRBD2. Germline loops: CDR1 MDHEN, CDR2 SYDVKM. After removal of 5 bases from V and 4 bases from J, the junction contained 17 bases not matched to a gene. The CDR3 loop spans 18 amino acids. CDR3 sequence: CASSPTQPSAGVSDTQYF. The DNA of the CDR3 is TGTGCCAGCAGTCCAACCCAACCCTCAGCGGGAGTGTCAGATACGCAGTATTTT. Full variable domain (rest looked up from reference TRBV28 and TRBJ2-3): DVKVTQSSRYLVKRTGEKVFLECVQDMDHENMFWYRQDPGLGLRLIYFSYDVKMKEKGDIPEGYSVSREKKERFSLILESASTNQTSMYLCASSPTQPSAGVSDTQYFGPGTRLTVL.

The CDR3 loop reads CASSSLEGGVPDTQYF. The CDR3 DNA is TGTGCCAGCAGCTCCCTAGAGGGAGGGGTCCCAGATACGCAGTATTTT. The V call is TRBV13, the J call TRBJ2-3, with TRBD2 matching over 7 bases. The V gene's germline CDR1 is PRHDT and CDR2 FYEKMQ (reference sequence). The CDR3 contains 16 residues. The junction had 11 bases not matched to a gene; V was cut back by 4 bases and J by 4 bases.

The genes are TRBV28 and TRBJ1-1, with D uncertain. CDR1 is MDHEN, CDR2 SYDVKM, per germline. V shed 5 bases and J shed 0 bases, with 10 bases lying between them. CDR3 length: 14 residues. The CDR3 is CASSPDQVNTEAFF. In DNA form, the CDR3 reads TGTGCCAGCAGTCCCGACCAGGTGAACACTGAAGCTTTCTTT.

V and J are TRBV13 and TRBJ2-5; D is uncertain. Deletions cut 0 bases from V and 2 bases from J, with 7 bases between. CDR1 is PRHDT, CDR2 FYEKMQ, per germline (reference sequence). The CDR3 sequence is 14 residues long. CDR3: CASSLGSEQETQYF. The DNA of the CDR3 is TGTGCCAGCAGCTTAGGGAGCGAGCAAGAGACCCAGTACTTC.

The V and J genes are TRBV2 and TRBJ1-5; D is perhaps TRBD1 (5 bases). The ends were cut back, 3 bases at V and 4 bases at J, with 13 bases in the middle. Germline V lookup: CDR1 SNHLY, CDR2 FYNNEI. This CDR3 spans 15 amino acids. In DNA, the CDR3 is TGTGCCAGCAGTGATAGTGGGGGAGCGAATCAGCCCCAGCATTTT. It specifies CASSDSGGANQPQHF.

This chain uses TRBV19 with TRBJ2-1; TRBD1 is a possible D gene (6 bases). The V end was cut by 4 bases, the J end by 7 bases, with 11 bases between. Germline lookup yields CDR1 LNHDA and CDR2 SQIVND (reference sequence). CDR3 size: 13 residues. CDR3 residues: CASSTPRGNEQFF. CDR3 sequence (DNA): TGTGCCAGTAGTACCCCTAGGGGGAATGAGCAGTTCTTC.

J is TRBJ1-1 and V is TRBV15; D ambiguous. The germline V gene has CDR1 LNHNV and CDR2 YYDKDF (reference sequence). This CDR3 comprises 14 residues. Trimming removed 3 bases from V and 4 bases from J, with 12 bases in between. The CDR3 region has the DNA TGTGCCACCAGCAGGGCTGATGAGGGCACTGAAGCTTTCTTT. Encoded protein: CATSRADEGTEAFF.

This CDR3 is CASSLFGSAFTNYGYTF. The CDR3 DNA reads TGTGCCAGCAGCTTGTTTGGTTCAGCGTTCACTAACTATGGCTACACCTTC. This chain joins TRBV5-6 and TRBJ1-2, with D uncertain. In germline, CDR1 is SGHDT, CDR2 YYEEEE. Trimming took 1 base from V and 0 from J, leaving 16 bases between them. The CDR3 consists of 17 residues.

This clone showed up just once. The chain employs TRBV9 and TRBJ1-4; 11 positions match TRBD1. J gave up 8 bases and V 4 bases, and 4 bases lay outside the gene matches. Germline lookup yields CDR1 SGDLS and CDR2 YYNGEE. The CDR3 length is 14 residues. Here the CDR3 reads CASSWTGGSEKLFF. The CDR3 nucleotides read TGTGCCAGCAGCTGGACAGGGGGCTCGGAAAAACTGTTTTTT.

DNA for the CDR3: TGTGCCAGCAGCCCCGGTCCCTACGAGCAGTACTTC. Translation: CASSPGPYEQYF. The chain combines TRBV7-2 with TRBJ2-7; no clear D gene. The V gene's germline CDR1 is SGHTA and CDR2 FQGNSA. Trimming shortened V by 5 bases and J by 2 bases, and 7 bases separated the two germline ends. CDR3 size: 12 residues. Full variable domain (missing parts from reference TRBV7-2 and TRBJ2-7): GAGVSQSPSNKVTEKGKDVELRCDPISGHTALYWYRQSLGQGLEFLIYFQGNSAPDKSGLPSDRFSAERTGGSVSTLTIQRTQQEDSAVYLCASSPGPYEQYFGPGTRLTVT.

This rearrangement joins TRBV28 to TRBJ2-7; either TRBD1 or TRBD2 may supply D (5 bases each). V was cut by 3 bases and J by 3 bases, with 12 bases left in between. The CDR3 has 14 amino acids. The germline gives CDR1 MDHEN, CDR2 SYDVKM. CDR3 region: CASSFYQGDYEQYF. The CDR3 DNA follows: TGTGCCAGCAGTTTCTATCAGGGAGACTACGAGCAGTACTTC.

This chain uses TRBV28 with TRBJ1-2, with 8 bases lining up with TRBD1. The CDR3 has 16 residues. With V trimmed by 5 bases and J by 0 bases, 8 bases remained unmatched. Germline V gene data show CDR1 as MDHEN and CDR2 as SYDVKM. This chain's CDR3 is CASSPFGQGANYGYTF. The CDR3 nucleotides read TGTGCCAGCAGTCCCTTCGGACAGGGAGCTAACTATGGCTACACCTTC.

The chain recombines TRBV5-4 with TRBJ1-1; D is undetermined. The CDR3 extends over 13 amino acids. V lost 6 bases, J lost 0 bases, and 9 bases lay in between. Germline-derived CDR1 and CDR2 are SGHNT and YYREEE (reference sequence). Written as DNA, the CDR3 is TGTGCCAGCATTGATAGGGTGAACACTGAAGCTTTCTTT. Translated, it gives CASIDRVNTEAFF.

This clone has a count of ten or more. The chain couples TRBV7-9 to TRBJ2-1; no reliable D call. There are 16 residues in the CDR3. CDR1 is SEHNR, CDR2 FQNEAQ, per germline (reference sequence). V lost 4 bases and J lost 4, with 17 bases in between. CDR3 sequence: CASSSPLSVMYNEQFF. DNA of the CDR3: TGTGCCAGCAGCTCCCCTCTGTCGGTCATGTACAATGAGCAGTTCTTC.

V usage is TRBV6-1 and J usage is TRBJ1-5; 8 nucleotides align to TRBD1. V lost 5 bases to trimming and J lost 3 bases; unmatched junction nucleotides: 6. The CDR3 runs to 15 residues. The germline CDR1 and CDR2 sequences are MNHNS and SASEGT. The CDR3 DNA reads TGTGCCAGCAGTCTCCGGGACAGGACCAATCAGCCCCAGCATTTT. Translated, it gives CASSLRDRTNQPQHF.

The CDR3 region is CASSYRGRPSYEQYF. The CDR3 DNA reads as TGTGCCAGCAGCTACAGGGGGCGCCCCTCCTACGAGCAGTACTTC. The chain employs TRBV13 and TRBJ2-7, with 9 positions matching TRBD1. CDR1 and CDR2 (germline): PRHDT, FYEKMQ (reference sequence). The CDR3 sequence is 15 residues long. After removal of 4 bases from V and 0 bases from J, the junction contained 4 bases not matched to a gene.

This chain uses TRBV19 with TRBJ1-1, with a weak D call TRBD1 (5 bases). This CDR3 is 18 amino acids long. Germline CDR1 LNHDA, CDR2 SQIVND (reference sequence). The V gene lost 7 bases and the J gene lost 0 bases, with 24 bases spanning the gap. DNA for the CDR3: TGTGCCAGTAACCCGGGTTCGGGCAGGGTCGACATGAACACTGAAGCTTTCTTT. This translates into CASNPGSGRVDMNTEAFF.